This T cell receptor beta chain was sequenced in a study of response to subunit inactivated influenza vaccine (dated by TCRdb to 2016 to 2019). Turning to the overall study: Deep quantitative T cell receptor repertoire profiling was used in the study to track responses to a trivalent subunit inactivated influenza vaccine. The full study reports these points: According to the authors, only a limited number of new T cells may be recruited by each seasonal influenza vaccination.

The CDR3 goes from the cysteine to the phenylalanine over 14 residues. The only DNA kept is the CDR3, 42 bases in frame from the first base. V is cut by 6 bases and J by 1 base, and the space between the germline ends is 13 bases. CDR1 is given as SGHTA and CDR2 as FQGNSA, both from the germline V gene. This clonotype was recorded many times. What antigen it recognizes has not been identified. No base qualities exist here, and no much larger clone lies one base off it. To prepare the library, RT-PCR was applied. Sequenced on an Illumina HiSeq 2500. Using fastp at Q25 and MiXCR, TCRdb reprocessed the public reads and kept productive beta chains. Every distinct CDR3 protein forms one entry, paired with its most common genes and DNA. Within this sample are about 780,000 distinct CDR3 sequences, with around 18% of them counted one time only. The top ten clones comprise under 13% of the sample.

The V gene is TRBV7-2 and the J gene is TRBJ2-7; TRBD2 is a weak D gene call, 6 bases matching. This TCR was recovered from a man aged 50-59 years who received an inactivated influenza vaccine. Donor details come from another sample of the same person, matched by shared clones. Sequenced here: PBMCs from blood, sampled approximately 5 days after vaccination. The nucleotide sequence is TGTGCCAGCAGTTTGGGGGGTCCTTCCTACGAGCAGTACTTC. Its protein product is CASSLGGPSYEQYF.